The 32 T cell receptor beta chains in this list originate from one sample, sequenced in a study of blood T cell repertoires in COVID-19. Only in-frame clones appear in the TCRdb table, and some are missing; sequencing was by immunoSEQ multiplex PCR. The profile shows around 240,000 clones, 86% of them singletons. What was sequenced was peripheral blood. The receptors here all came from a woman aged 25 to 45 who had recovered from COVID-19.

This clone was picked up one time. The chain uses TRBV30 and TRBJ2-3, with D unresolved. V shed 4 bases and J shed 2 bases, with 7 bases lying between them. From germline, CDR1 is GTSNPN and CDR2 SVGIG (reference sequence). This CDR3 is built from 12 residues. CDR3 nucleotides: TGTGCCTGGAAACAATTCACAGATACGCAGTATTTT. This gives the protein CAWKQFTDTQYF.

V is TRBV6-6 and J is TRBJ2-3, with 8 positions matching TRBD2. CDR3 length: 18 amino acids. In germline, CDR1 is MNHNY, CDR2 SVGAGI (reference sequence). With 5 bases clipped from V and 1 base from J, the junction kept 14 bases outside the gene matches. The CDR3: CASSPPQGSGGGTDTQYF. The CDR3 DNA reads as TGTGCCAGCAGTCCCCCACAAGGCAGCGGGGGCGGCACAGATACGCAGTATTTT.

The J gene is TRBJ2-5, the V gene TRBV15, with a weak D call TRBD2 (5 bases). V lost 0 bases and J 5 bases, leaving 16 bases between the germline ends. Germline CDR1 and CDR2: LNHNV and YYDKDF (reference sequence). CDR3 length: 16 residues. In nucleotides, the CDR3 is TGTGCCACCAGCAGAGATCCGGGAAGCGTCGGGGAGACCCAGTACTTC. Protein sequence: CATSRDPGSVGETQYF.

This chain joins TRBV5-1 and TRBJ1-2, with D unclear. The CDR3 contains 14 residues. Between the trimmed V and J ends, which lost 4 bases and 4 bases, there was a span of 14 bases. Germline V gene lookup returns CDR1 SGHRS and CDR2 YFSETQ. The CDR3 nucleotides read TGCGCCAGCAGCAAGGACGGGGTCGGCTATGGCTACACCTTC. Translated: CASSKDGVGYGYTF.

V is TRBV6-1 and J is TRBJ1-5, with TRBD1 as a possible D gene (5 bases). This CDR3 spans 16 amino acids. Germline V CDR1 and CDR2: MNHNS, SASEGT. V was trimmed by 2 bases and J by 0 bases, leaving 11 bases between them. CDR3 sequence (DNA): TGTGCCAGCAGTGAAAGGGGTGAGTTTAGCAATCAGCCCCAGCATTTT. It specifies CASSERGEFSNQPQHF.

The V call is TRBV6-5, the J call TRBJ2-5; 7 bases are a match to TRBD2. With 8 bases clipped from V and 5 bases from J, the junction kept 5 bases outside the gene matches. The CDR3 extends over 12 amino acids. Germline lookup yields CDR1 MNHEY and CDR2 SVGAGI. CDR3 in DNA: TGTGCCAGCCAAACTAGCGCGGAGACCCAGTACTTC. Its protein product is CASQTSAETQYF.

The rearrangement links TRBV5-3 to TRBJ2-3; 8 bases align to TRBD1. TRBV5-3 is annotated as an ORF whose role is uncertain. Germline trimming cut 4 bases from V and 6 bases from J; bases unmatched to any gene: 10. The CDR3 sequence is 15 residues long. The CDR3 nucleotides are TGTGCCAGAAGCCCTTACCGACAGGGGCGGGATACGCAGTATTTT. This translates into CARSPYRQGRDTQYF.

This sequence joins TRBV29-1 and TRBJ2-1; D is perhaps TRBD1 (6 bases). CDR1 is SQVTM, CDR2 ANQGSEA, per germline. The V end lost 6 bases, the J end lost 4 bases, and 19 bases lay between the germline ends. This CDR3 is built from 15 residues. As DNA, the CDR3 is TGCAGCGTCCCCGGGGTCGAACAGGGTTACAATGAGCAGTTCTTC. This encodes CSVPGVEQGYNEQFF.

This clone came up a few times. The CDR3 is CASRESGGHGYTF. The DNA of the CDR3 is TGTGCCAGCAGAGAATCAGGGGGCCATGGCTACACCTTC. The rearrangement uses TRBV12-3 or TRBV12-4 and TRBJ1-2, with TRBD1 matching over 8 bases. Trimming cost V 6 bases and J 6 bases; bases outside gene matches: 6. The CDR3 sequence is 13 residues long.

The V gene is TRBV6-5, the J gene TRBJ2-1; D unclear. Trimming left V 5 bases short and J 5 bases short, with 10 bases between. Germline V gives CDR1 MNHEY, CDR2 SVGAGI. The CDR3 covers 13 residues. DNA for the CDR3: TGTGCCAGCAGTCTCGACACAGACAATGAGCAGTTCTTC. Its protein product is CASSLDTDNEQFF.

The chain joins TRBV6-5 to TRBJ1-2, with D possibly TRBD1 on 5 matching bases. Germline lookup yields CDR1 MNHEY and CDR2 SVGAGI. This CDR3 has 15 residues. V was clipped by 4 bases and J by 3 bases, with 15 bases between them. CDR3 protein: CASSSQNTGYYGYTF. The CDR3 coding sequence is TGTGCCAGCAGTTCACAAAATACAGGATACTATGGCTACACCTTC.

The V call is TRBV7-2, the J call TRBJ2-1, with D unclear. The germline V gene has CDR1 SGHTA and CDR2 FQGNSA. The CDR3 runs 14 residues. V lost 1 base to trimming and J lost 3 bases, with 7 bases between them. The CDR3 nucleotides read TGTGCCAGCAGCTTAGAGCCAAGCTACAATGAGCAGTTCTTC. It translates to CASSLEPSYNEQFF.

The rearrangement joins TRBV6-1 to TRBJ2-7; 13 bases agree with TRBD2. The CDR3 has 15 residues. Germline assignment: CDR1 MNHNS and CDR2 SASEGT. The V segment lost 3 bases and the J segment 3 bases; nucleotides outside the gene matches: 2. The DNA of the CDR3 is TGTGCCAGCAGTGAGGGACTAGCGGGGCTCTACGAGCAGTACTTC. Translating it yields CASSEGLAGLYEQYF.

The chain carries TRBV5-5 and TRBJ2-4, with D tentatively TRBD1 (5 bases). This CDR3 comprises 15 residues. V was trimmed by 2 bases and J by 0 bases, leaving 9 bases between them. Germline loops: CDR1 SGHKS, CDR2 YYEKEE (reference sequence). The CDR3 reads CASSFGQLAKNIQYF. CDR3 nucleotides: TGTGCCAGCAGCTTCGGACAATTAGCCAAAAACATTCAGTACTTC.

This chain uses TRBV25-1 with TRBJ2-7; no clear D gene. The germline gives CDR1 MGHDK, CDR2 SYGVNS. This CDR3 is 14 amino acids long. V was trimmed by 4 bases and J by 3 bases, leaving 13 bases between them. CDR3 in amino acids: CASSGVTRGYEQYF. The CDR3 bases are TGTGCCAGCAGTGGGGTGACTCGAGGCTACGAGCAGTACTTC.

The chain has TRBV6-6 and TRBJ2-7; 7 bases agree with TRBD2. J lost 11 bases, V lost 6 bases, and 7 bases had no gene match. Germline V gene lookup returns CDR1 MNHNY and CDR2 SVGAGI (reference sequence). The CDR3 is made up of 11 amino acids. The CDR3 DNA reads TGTGCCAGCAGGCTGGGGGGGGAGGAGTACTTC. This gives the protein CASRLGGEEYF.

The chain joins TRBV6-2 or TRBV6-3 to TRBJ2-1, with D perhaps matching TRBD2 (6 bases). Germline V gives CDR1 MNHEY, CDR2 SVGEGT. Trimming cost V 6 bases and J 4 bases, with 19 bases left between them. The CDR3 runs to 16 residues. The CDR3 coding sequence is TGTGCCAGCAGCCCTTGGAGCCCGGAGGGGTACAATGAGCAGTTCTTC. Protein product: CASSPWSPEGYNEQFF.

This chain uses TRBV5-1 with TRBJ2-3; D remains ambiguous. The CDR3 totals 14 residues. Deletions cut 3 bases from V and 5 bases from J, with 13 bases between. The germline V gene has CDR1 SGHRS and CDR2 YFSETQ. The CDR3 nucleotides are TGCGCCAGCAGCTCCCTCTTACTGCGAGATACGCAGTATTTT. Translated, it gives CASSSLLLRDTQYF.

The rearrangement uses TRBV5-5 and TRBJ2-7; no clear D gene. Germline V gene lookup returns CDR1 SGHKS and CDR2 YYEKEE (reference sequence). V lost 0 bases to trimming and J lost 6 bases, with 10 bases between them. This CDR3 is built from 13 residues. CDR3 in amino acids: CASSLDLFGEQYF. In nucleotides, the CDR3 is TGTGCCAGCAGCTTGGATCTATTCGGCGAGCAGTACTTC.

This chain uses TRBV18 with TRBJ1-1, with 11 bases aligning to TRBD1. Germline V gene sequence: CDR1 KGHSH, CDR2 LQKENI. The length of the CDR3 is 15 residues. V lost 5 bases to trimming and J lost 4 bases; unmatched junction nucleotides: 6. CDR3 sequence (DNA): TGTGCCAGCTCATTCGGACAGGGGGCAATCACTGAAGCTTTCTTT. It yields the protein CASSFGQGAITEAFF.

The table lists this clone with a count of one. This chain uses TRBV21-1 with TRBJ1-2. TRBV21-1 is a recognized pseudogene. This CDR3 contains 17 residues. CDR3 DNA sequence: TGTGCCAGCAGCAAAACCCCCGTGGGGGGGTATGACTATGGCTACACCTTC. Translated, it gives CASSKTPVGGYDYGYTF.

V gene TRBV6-5 combines with J gene TRBJ2-3, with D perhaps matching TRBD1 (6 bases). The CDR3 spans 13 residues. V gave up 6 bases and J gave up 6 bases, with 13 bases separating them. Germline values: CDR1 MNHEY, CDR2 SVGAGI. This chain's CDR3 is CASRAQGPDTQYF. The DNA for the CDR3 is TGTGCCAGCAGGGCACAGGGTCCGGATACGCAGTATTTT.

V gene TRBV9 combines with J gene TRBJ2-5, with 8 bases identical to TRBD2. This CDR3 is 15 amino acids long. Germline V gene lookup returns CDR1 SGDLS and CDR2 YYNGEE. After removal of 2 bases from V and 3 bases from J, the junction contained 6 bases not matched to a gene. The CDR3 DNA reads as TGTGCCAGCAGCGTCGGCGGCGGGGGGAAAGAGACCCAGTACTTC. Translated, it gives CASSVGGGGKETQYF. Using reference TRBV9 and TRBJ2-5 for the parts outside the CDR3, the full variable domain is DSGVTQTPKHLITATGQRVTLRCSPRSGDLSVYWYQQSLDQGLQFLIQYYNGEERAKGNILERFSAQQFPDLHSELNLSSLELGDSALYFCASSVGGGGKETQYFGPGTRLLVL.

This chain uses TRBV10-3 with TRBJ2-2; 8 bases are shared with TRBD2. With V trimmed by 4 bases and J by 3 bases, 7 bases remained unmatched. The length of the CDR3 is 16 residues. The germline gives CDR1 ENHRY, CDR2 SYGVKD. The CDR3 protein is CAISVAGGADTGELFF. In DNA, the CDR3 is TGTGCCATCAGTGTTGCGGGGGGCGCTGACACCGGGGAGCTGTTTTTT.

This chain links TRBV9 with TRBJ2-5; D gene ambiguous. Looked up from germline, CDR1 is SGDLS and CDR2 is YYNGEE. The CDR3 runs 15 residues. Trimming cost V 0 bases and J 2 bases, with 11 bases left between them. CDR3 sequence reads: CASSVDQNIQETQYF. In DNA, the CDR3 is TGTGCCAGCAGCGTAGACCAAAACATACAAGAGACCCAGTACTTC.

The V call is TRBV3-1 (or the pseudogene TRBV3-2), the J call TRBJ2-4, with 8 bases matching TRBD2. V was clipped by 1 base and J by 8 bases; unmatched bases: 10. The CDR3 is 16 residues long. Germline-derived CDR1 and CDR2 are LGHDT and YNNKEL (reference sequence). In DNA form, the CDR3 reads TGTGCCAGCAGCCAAGTATGGCGGCGGGAGGCGCACATTCAGTACTTC. Translated, it gives CASSQVWRREAHIQYF.

This chain joins TRBV7-2 and TRBJ1-2; 9 nucleotides agree with TRBD1. Germline values: CDR1 SGHTA, CDR2 FQGNSA. The CDR3 covers 13 residues. J gave up 3 bases and V 10 bases, and 6 bases lay outside the gene matches. CDR3 region: CATKQGADYGYTF. DNA of the CDR3: TGTGCCACCAAACAGGGGGCAGACTATGGCTACACCTTC.

J is TRBJ2-2 and V is TRBV6-4; D is uncertain. V was clipped by 0 bases and J by 5 bases, with 4 bases between them. Per germline, CDR1 MRHNA and CDR2 SNTAGT. The CDR3 loop spans 13 amino acids. The CDR3 sequence is CASSDSPTGELFF. The CDR3 region has the DNA TGTGCCAGCAGTGACTCCCCGACCGGGGAGCTGTTTTTT.

The chain couples TRBV2 to TRBJ2-1; 11 positions agree with TRBD2. V shed 5 bases and J 4 bases; nucleotides not matched to a gene: 4. This CDR3 has 15 amino acids. Per the germline V gene, CDR1 is SNHLY and CDR2 is FYNNEI. The CDR3 spells CASSPASGGYNEQFF. CDR3 DNA sequence: TGTGCCAGCAGTCCCGCTAGCGGGGGGTACAATGAGCAGTTCTTC. Full variable domain (rest looked up from reference TRBV2 and TRBJ2-1): EPEVTQTPSHQVTQMGQEVILRCVPISNHLYFYWYRQILGQKVEFLVSFYNNEISEKSEIFDDQFSVERPDGSNFTLKIRSTKLEDSAMYFCASSPASGGYNEQFFGPGTRLTVL.

V gene TRBV6-6 combines with J gene TRBJ1-2; unclear D gene. CDR1 and CDR2 from the germline V gene are MNHNY and SVGAGI (reference sequence). Trimming removed 8 bases at V and 2 bases at J, with 18 bases between. The CDR3 is made up of 15 amino acids. In DNA form, the CDR3 reads TGTGCCAGCGATTACGGTTCTCTACTGAACTATGGCTACACCTTC. Translation gives CASDYGSLLNYGYTF.

The V gene is TRBV7-2, the J gene TRBJ2-7; 7 nucleotides line up with TRBD2. The J segment lost 0 bases and the V segment lost 1 base, leaving 9 bases of the junction unmatched. The CDR3 sequence is 17 residues long. Germline assignment: CDR1 SGHTA and CDR2 FQGNSA. The CDR3 protein is CASSLVGAGFSSYEQYF. The CDR3 DNA reads as TGTGCCAGCAGCTTAGTGGGAGCGGGGTTCAGCTCCTACGAGCAGTACTTC.

The rearrangement joins TRBV7-3 to TRBJ2-1, with 8 bases fitting TRBD2. Germline CDR1 is SGHTA and CDR2 is FQGTGA. The CDR3 spans 16 residues. V trimming: 5 bases; J trimming: 8 bases; junction bases outside the gene matches: 14. CDR3 DNA sequence: TGTGCCAGCAGCCCCCTGGGGCGAAGCGGGGGTGATGAGCAGTTCTTC. Translating gives CASSPLGRSGGDEQFF.